One and the same sample provided the 32 T cell receptor beta chains below, sequenced in a study of human T cells and chemical hapten exposure. TCRdb independently ran MiXCR on the RACE reads; one entry per CDR3 protein. Of some 330,000 distinct CDR3 sequences listed, about 5% are singletons. Stated time point: pre-sensitization, week 0. As for treatment: therapeutic diphenylcyclopropenone sensitization with weekly scalp DPC. The specimen comprised whole blood, sampled in connection with sensitization to the hapten diphenylcyclopropenone (DPC). These receptors originate from a woman aged 18 to 35 with alopecia areata. Some clones in this sample may be carry-over from other donors' samples.

The table lists this clonotype with many counts. The chain recombines TRBV2 with TRBJ1-3, with TRBD1 identical over 8 bases. The CDR3 totals 15 residues. Germline V lookup: CDR1 SNHLY, CDR2 FYNNEI. V was pared by 10 bases and J by 2 bases, with 10 bases of the junction left unmatched. The CDR3 loop reads CATAFDRGPGNTIYF. The CDR3, as DNA: TGTGCCACCGCTTTTGACAGGGGACCTGGAAACACCATATATTTT. The whole variable domain, remainder taken from reference TRBV2 and TRBJ1-3, is EPEVTQTPSHQVTQMGQEVILRCVPISNHLYFYWYRQILGQKVEFLVSFYNNEISEKSEIFDDQFSVERPDGSNFTLKIRSTKLEDSAMYFCATAFDRGPGNTIYFGEGSWLTVV.

The V call is TRBV28, the J call TRBJ2-3; D unclear. Germline CDR1 MDHEN, CDR2 SYDVKM. CDR3 size: 15 residues. The V end was cut by 7 bases, the J end by 0 bases, with 14 bases between. The CDR3 spells CASIGVSSSTDTQYF. The CDR3 DNA follows: TGTGCCAGCATCGGCGTATCGTCTAGCACAGATACGCAGTATTTT.

This clonotype has only a few counts. This sequence joins TRBV7-2 and TRBJ2-1; 13 bases agree with TRBD2. The germline V gene has CDR1 SGHTA and CDR2 FQGNSA. The V segment lost 3 bases and the J segment 4 bases; nucleotides outside the gene matches: 15. CDR3 size: 20 residues. The CDR3, as DNA: TGTGCCAGCAGCTTCCCCCAGCGGACTAGCGGGGGCCGGAGTTACAATGAGCAGTTCTTC. The encoded protein is CASSFPQRTSGGRSYNEQFF.

This clonotype was observed at least ten times. The gene calls are TRBV27 and TRBJ2-7; 9 nucleotides line up with TRBD1. This CDR3 is built from 15 residues. In germline, CDR1 is MNHEY, CDR2 SMNVEV (reference sequence). The trim removed 0 bases at V and 2 bases at J, leaving 2 bases unmatched. The chain's CDR3 is CASSLSGTGPYEQYF. CDR3 in DNA: TGTGCCAGCAGTTTATCTGGGACAGGGCCCTACGAGCAGTACTTC.

This clonotype was counted ten times or more. The chain recombines TRBV7-6 with TRBJ1-4; D not resolved. The ends were cut back, 5 bases at V and 4 bases at J, with 8 bases in the middle. Germline CDR1 SGHVS, CDR2 FNYEAQ. This CDR3 spans 13 amino acids. CDR3 DNA: TGTGCCAGCAGCACCGCCCTTAATGAAAAACTGTTTTTT. It encodes CASSTALNEKLFF.

This clonotype was found many times. The gene calls are TRBV6-5 and TRBJ2-7, with TRBD1 matching 8 bases. Per germline, CDR1 MNHEY and CDR2 SVGAGI. CDR3 size: 15 residues. Trimming cost V 5 bases and J 0 bases; bases outside gene matches: 6. The CDR3 region has the DNA TGTGCCAGCAGTAGGGGACAGGATAGCTCCTACGAGCAGTACTTC. It specifies CASSRGQDSSYEQYF.

This clonotype was detected only a few times. The chain couples TRBV7-4 to TRBJ2-5; 9 bases align to TRBD1. This CDR3 has 14 residues. V gave up 5 bases and J gave up 4 bases; unmatched junction bases: 5. The germline V gene has CDR1 SGHVT and CDR2 SQSDAQ. This chain's CDR3 is CASSRPDRGETQYF. Written as DNA, the CDR3 is TGTGCCAGCAGCCGACCGGACAGGGGAGAGACCCAGTACTTC.

This rearrangement joins TRBV27 to TRBJ1-1; 9 bases agree with TRBD1. The germline gives CDR1 MNHEY, CDR2 SMNVEV (reference sequence). The CDR3 totals 14 residues. The ends lost 11 bases at V and 2 bases at J; junction bases unmatched: 9. DNA of the CDR3: TGTGCCCACCGGCACAGGGGGCATAACACTGAAGCTTTCTTT. It specifies CAHRHRGHNTEAFF.

The table lists this clonotype with many counts. The rearrangement uses TRBV29-1 and TRBJ1-1; D remains ambiguous. Germline V lookup: CDR1 SQVTM, CDR2 ANQGSEA. Trimming cost V 4 bases and J 0 bases, with 6 bases left between them. This CDR3 is built from 12 residues. This CDR3 reads CSVGNMNTEAFF. The CDR3 coding sequence is TGCAGCGTTGGTAACATGAACACTGAAGCTTTCTTT.

This clonotype was seen only a few times. The chain combines TRBV6-5 with TRBJ1-6, with D possibly matching TRBD1 (6 bases). V was clipped by 4 bases and J by 8 bases, with 18 bases between them. This CDR3 is 16 amino acids long. Germline CDR1 MNHEY, CDR2 SVGAGI. This chain's CDR3 is CASSSRTGFWDSPLHF. CDR3 DNA sequence: TGTGCCAGCAGTTCCCGAACAGGGTTTTGGGATTCACCCCTCCACTTT.

There are many counts of this clonotype. At one end, the junction sequence differs from germline, possibly due to a read error. The chain has TRBV7-2 and TRBJ2-1; TRBD2 agrees at 9 bases. CDR3 length: 13 residues. Looked up from germline, CDR1 is SGHTA and CDR2 is FQGNSA. The CDR3 sequence: CASSLVLAGRKIF. Here the CDR3 DNA reads TGTGCCAGCAGCTTAGTCCTAGCGGGGAGGAAAATCTTC.

Ten or more counts support this clonotype. V gene TRBV20-1 combines with J gene TRBJ2-1, with 7 bases that match TRBD2. V trimming: 0 bases; J trimming: 10 bases; junction bases outside the gene matches: 6. The CDR3 sequence is 13 residues long. In germline, CDR1 is DFQATT, CDR2 SNEGSKA (reference sequence). Here the CDR3 reads CSARDFGGREQFF. The DNA for the CDR3 is TGCAGTGCTAGAGATTTCGGGGGGAGGGAGCAGTTCTTC.

The chain uses TRBV27 and TRBJ2-2; D is unclear. CDR1 MNHEY and CDR2 SMNVEV come from the germline V gene (reference sequence). The CDR3 spans 17 residues. Trimming left V 3 bases short and J 0 bases short, with 14 bases between. The CDR3 region is CASSFKSPSSNTGELFF. CDR3 bases: TGTGCCAGCAGTTTCAAGTCTCCCAGCTCGAACACCGGGGAGCTGTTTTTT.

This clonotype was detected many times. The chain has TRBV5-8 and TRBJ2-3, with TRBD1 identical over 10 bases. The germline gives CDR1 SGHTS, CDR2 YDEGEE. The V gene end was trimmed by 0 bases and the J gene end by 2 bases; junction bases not matched to a gene: 3. The CDR3 loop spans 16 amino acids. CDR3 DNA: TGTGCCAGCAGCTTGGCCGGGACAGGGGTCACAGATACGCAGTATTTT. Translating it yields CASSLAGTGVTDTQYF.

This clonotype was picked up a small number of times. This chain connects TRBV27 to TRBJ2-3; 10 positions match TRBD2. CDR1 is MNHEY, CDR2 SMNVEV, per germline (reference sequence). With V trimmed by 3 bases and J by 3 bases, 9 bases remained unmatched. This CDR3 spans 17 amino acids. The CDR3 here is CASSFHGTSEATDTQYF. DNA for the CDR3: TGTGCCAGCAGTTTCCATGGGACTAGCGAGGCGACAGATACGCAGTATTTT.

This clonotype was seen repeatedly, ten times or more. The rearrangement links TRBV20-1 to TRBJ2-3; perhaps TRBD2 as D (7 bases). Germline V CDR1 and CDR2: DFQATT, SNEGSKA (reference sequence). The V end lost 2 bases, the J end lost 6 bases, and 12 bases lay between the germline ends. This CDR3 contains 13 residues. As DNA, the CDR3 is TGCAGTGCTAGACTCGGGGGGCCGGATACGCAGTATTTT. Its protein product is CSARLGGPDTQYF.

This chain's CDR3 is CASSGLPQGDSNQPQHF. Here the CDR3 DNA reads TGTGCCAGCAGTGGGCTACCACAGGGGGATAGCAATCAGCCCCAGCATTTT. V usage is TRBV25-1 and J usage is TRBJ1-5; 8 nucleotides match TRBD1. The germline CDR1 and CDR2 sequences are MGHDK and SYGVNS. The CDR3 is 17 amino acids. J gave up 0 bases and V 4 bases, and 8 bases lay outside the gene matches.

This clonotype has a handful of counts. Here the CDR3 reads CASSTGQGMTGELFF. The CDR3 DNA reads TGTGCCAGCTCGACGGGACAGGGGATGACCGGGGAGCTGTTTTTT. The chain employs TRBV18 and TRBJ2-2, with 10 bases fitting TRBD1. This CDR3 contains 15 residues. Germline lookup yields CDR1 KGHSH and CDR2 LQKENI. V shed 6 bases, J shed 5 bases, and the junction held 6 bases outside the gene matches.

This clonotype was seen a few times. This chain connects TRBV6-1 to TRBJ2-1; D possibly uses TRBD1 or TRBD2 (6 bases each). The CDR3 loop spans 17 amino acids. V dropped 7 bases and J dropped 0 bases, with 19 bases sitting between them. Per the germline V gene, CDR1 is MNHNS and CDR2 is SASEGT. The DNA for the CDR3 is TGTGCCAGCATTGTACGAGGGGGGCACTCCTCCTACAATGAGCAGTTCTTC. It codes for CASIVRGGHSSYNEQFF.

The chain links TRBV18 to TRBJ2-4, with D uncertain. Germline V gene sequence: CDR1 KGHSH, CDR2 LQKENI. V was clipped by 3 bases and J by 0 bases, with 9 bases between them. This CDR3 comprises 15 residues. CDR3 nucleotide sequence: TGTGCCAGCTCACCCCCAAGTCTAGCCAAAAACATTCAGTACTTC. Its protein is CASSPPSLAKNIQYF.

The rearrangement joins TRBV6-1 to TRBJ2-7; D might be TRBD1 (5 bases). This CDR3 has 15 residues. CDR1 MNHNS and CDR2 SASEGT come from the germline V gene. The V end lost 2 bases, the J end lost 3 bases, and 14 bases lay between the germline ends. CDR3 amino acids: CASSESPKGNYEQYF. The CDR3 coding sequence is TGTGCCAGCAGTGAAAGTCCCAAGGGGAACTACGAGCAGTACTTC.

In this sample, this clonotype turned up a few times. V is TRBV20-1 and J is TRBJ2-3; no definite D call. With 3 bases removed from V and 5 bases from J, the gap between germline ends came to 15 bases. This CDR3 has 14 residues. Germline assignment: CDR1 DFQATT and CDR2 SNEGSKA (reference sequence). In DNA form, the CDR3 reads TGCAGTGCTAGGGCTTCCGATCTTTTAGATACGCAGTATTTT. Its protein product is CSARASDLLDTQYF.

Ten or more counts support this clonotype. The chain carries TRBV11-2 and TRBJ2-7; D remains unclear. Germline lookup yields CDR1 SGHAT and CDR2 FQNNGV. V lost 1 base, J lost 4 bases, and 17 bases lay in between. The CDR3 is 16 residues long. Written as DNA, the CDR3 is TGTGCCAGCAGCTTAGTTAGGGCAGTTGGGAAATACGAGCAGTACTTC. As protein: CASSLVRAVGKYEQYF.

DNA for the CDR3: TGTGCCAGCAGCCTCAGAGACAGGGGTATTTATGGCTACACCTTC. It specifies CASSLRDRGIYGYTF. The chain carries TRBV5-5 and TRBJ1-2; TRBD1 matches 8 bases. Germline V gene lookup returns CDR1 SGHKS and CDR2 YYEKEE (reference sequence). V shed 4 bases, J shed 5 bases, and the junction held 10 bases outside the gene matches. CDR3 length: 15 amino acids.

In this sample, this clonotype turned up a few times. The rearrangement joins TRBV2 to TRBJ1-6; maybe TRBD1 (6 bases). Germline CDR1 and CDR2: SNHLY and FYNNEI. With 6 bases removed from V and 4 bases from J, the gap between germline ends came to 16 bases. The CDR3 spans 16 residues. The CDR3 region has the DNA TGTGCCAGCAGCGTAGGACAGCCTGCTTATAATTCACCCCTCCACTTT. It encodes CASSVGQPAYNSPLHF.

At least ten counts were recorded for this clonotype. The chain links TRBV7-8 to TRBJ1-4, with D possibly matching TRBD1 (6 bases). The CDR3 is made up of 15 amino acids. Germline CDR1 and CDR2: SGHVS and FQNEAQ. Trimming left V 10 bases short and J 4 bases short, with 19 bases between. The CDR3 reads CATREHRAFNEKLFF. As DNA, the CDR3 is TGTGCCACCAGAGAACACAGGGCCTTTAATGAAAAACTGTTTTTT.

Many counts were recorded for this clonotype. The genes are TRBV15 and TRBJ2-2, with 8 bases that match TRBD2. CDR3 size: 17 residues. J lost 1 base, V lost 0 bases, and 4 bases had no gene match. Germline V gene lookup returns CDR1 LNHNV and CDR2 YYDKDF (reference sequence). The CDR3 bases are TGTGCCACCAGCAGAGATGATAGCGGGGAGAACACCGGGGAGCTGTTTTTT. Its protein product is CATSRDDSGENTGELFF.

This clonotype was recorded a few times. The chain has TRBV11-1 and TRBJ2-5; a weak D match, TRBD1 (5 bases). This CDR3 region has 15 residues. Germline-derived CDR1 and CDR2 are SGHAT and FQDESV (reference sequence). Trimming removed 1 base from V and 5 bases from J, with 14 bases in between. The CDR3, as DNA: TGTGCCAGCAGCTTAGTGCCTAGGACACGGGAGACCCAGTACTTC. Amino acids: CASSLVPRTRETQYF.

The rearrangement joins TRBV6-6 to TRBJ2-6; 7 positions match TRBD1. Germline assignment: CDR1 MNHNY and CDR2 SVGAGI (reference sequence). The CDR3 contains 14 residues. The J segment lost 4 bases and the V segment lost 8 bases, leaving 5 bases of the junction unmatched. The CDR3 DNA sequence: TGTGCCAGCGGTACAGGGGCCGGGGCCAACGTCCTGACTTTC. Protein sequence: CASGTGAGANVLTF.

This clonotype was recorded at least ten times. V and J are TRBV20-1 and TRBJ2-7, with 9 bases lining up with TRBD1. Germline trimming cut 4 bases from V and 7 bases from J; bases unmatched to any gene: 8. This CDR3 contains 13 residues. The germline V gene has CDR1 DFQATT and CDR2 SNEGSKA (reference sequence). DNA of the CDR3: TGCAGTGCTATCGGGACAGGGATGAGGGAGCAGTACTTC. This gives the protein CSAIGTGMREQYF.

This clonotype was counted between two and nine times. CDR3 residues: CASSLRPGGANNEQFF. The CDR3, as DNA: TGTGCCAGCAGCTTACGTCCAGGGGGCGCAAACAATGAGCAGTTCTTC. The chain uses TRBV11-3 and TRBJ2-1, with 8 bases identical to TRBD1. Trimming took 2 bases from V and 5 from J; bases not matched to a gene: 8. The CDR3 sequence is 16 residues long. Germline V gene sequence: CDR1 SGHNT, CDR2 YENEEA.

This clonotype was counted ten times or more. This rearrangement joins TRBV2 to TRBJ2-6; no clear D gene. In germline, CDR1 is SNHLY, CDR2 FYNNEI. V lost 4 bases to trimming and J lost 3 bases, with 7 bases between them. The CDR3 consists of 14 residues. CDR3 in amino acids: CASSAQVGANVLTF. The CDR3 DNA sequence: TGTGCCAGCAGTGCTCAGGTTGGGGCCAACGTCCTGACTTTC.